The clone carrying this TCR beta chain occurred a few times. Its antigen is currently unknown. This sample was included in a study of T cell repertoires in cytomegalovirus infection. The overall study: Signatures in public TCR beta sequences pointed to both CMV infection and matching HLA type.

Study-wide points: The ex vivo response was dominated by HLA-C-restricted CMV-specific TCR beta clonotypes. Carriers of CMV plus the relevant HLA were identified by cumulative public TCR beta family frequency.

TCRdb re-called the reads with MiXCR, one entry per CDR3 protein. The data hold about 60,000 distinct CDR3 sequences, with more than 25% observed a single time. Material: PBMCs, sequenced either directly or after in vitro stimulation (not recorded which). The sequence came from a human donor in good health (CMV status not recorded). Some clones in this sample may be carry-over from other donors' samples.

The CDR3: CASRRGRHEKLFF. The CDR3 region has the DNA TGTGCCAGCCGCAGGGGGCGGCATGAAAAACTGTTTTTT. The chain links TRBV6-1 to TRBJ1-4; 8 nucleotides line up with TRBD1. Looked up from germline, CDR1 is MNHNS and CDR2 is SASEGT. V shed 8 bases and J 6 bases; nucleotides not matched to a gene: 5. CDR3 size: 13 residues.